This paragraph reports one T cell receptor (beta chain). Its cognate antigen is unknown. The table came from immunoSEQ multiplex PCR; TCRdb's copy has only in-frame clones and leaves some out. Of some 150,000 clones listed, approximately 90% were seen once; the top ten hold 3.4%. The sample belongs to a study of T cell responses to AZD1222 COVID-19 vaccine. Study results and caveats: Repertoire sampling was restricted to post-peak T cell response timepoints. Close to half of spike-specific TCRs reportedly recognize unmutated variant regions.

The TCR originated in an adult in good health. The material sequenced was peripheral blood, taken on day 0 of AZD1222 vaccination.

DNA of the CDR3: TGTGCCAGCAGCTCCTCCGGGACAGAAAATGAAAAACTGTTTTTT. It encodes CASSSSGTENEKLFF. This chain links TRBV11-2 with TRBJ1-4, with TRBD1 identical over 7 bases. J gave up 5 bases and V 4 bases, and 7 bases lay outside the gene matches. Germline V CDR1 and CDR2: SGHAT, FQNNGV. This CDR3 comprises 15 residues.